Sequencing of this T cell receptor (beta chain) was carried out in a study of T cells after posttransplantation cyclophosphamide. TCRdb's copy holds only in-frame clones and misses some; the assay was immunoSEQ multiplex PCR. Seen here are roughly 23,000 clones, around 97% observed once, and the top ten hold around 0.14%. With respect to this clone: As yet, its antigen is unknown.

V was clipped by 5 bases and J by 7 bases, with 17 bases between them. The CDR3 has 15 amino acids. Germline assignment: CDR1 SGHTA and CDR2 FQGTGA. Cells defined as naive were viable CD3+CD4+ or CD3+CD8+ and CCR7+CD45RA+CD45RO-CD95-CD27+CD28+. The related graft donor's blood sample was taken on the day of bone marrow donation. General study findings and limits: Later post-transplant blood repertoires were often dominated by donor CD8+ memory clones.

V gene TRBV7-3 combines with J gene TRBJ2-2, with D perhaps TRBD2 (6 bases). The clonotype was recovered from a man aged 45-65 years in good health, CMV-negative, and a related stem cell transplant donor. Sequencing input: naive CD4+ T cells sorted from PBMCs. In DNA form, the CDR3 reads TGTGCCAGCAGCCCGGAGGGAAACCGGAACGGGGAGCTGTTTTTT. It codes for CASSPEGNRNGELFF.